What follows are 18 T cell receptor beta chains derived from one specimen sequenced in a study of T cells after posttransplantation cyclophosphamide. The protocol was immunoSEQ multiplex PCR, while the TCRdb copy is restricted to in-frame clones and leaves out a portion. The sample includes 20,000 to 25,000 clones, none of them occurring once. The sequenced sample was PBMCs. These receptors all stem from a woman aged 55-69 years in good health, CMV-negative, and a related stem cell transplant donor.

V is TRBV7-3 and J is TRBJ2-1; D is unresolved. The germline V gene encodes CDR1 SGHTA and CDR2 FQGTGA. V was shortened by 0 bases and J by 3 bases, with 3 bases between the two germline ends. There are 13 residues in the CDR3. Here the CDR3 reads CASSLTSYNEQFF. The CDR3 nucleotides read TGTGCCAGCAGCTTAACTAGCTACAATGAGCAGTTCTTC.

This clone was seen at least ten times. The V gene is TRBV5-1, the J gene TRBJ1-4; no definite D call. The CDR3 length is 15 residues. Trimming shortened V by 0 bases and J by 0 bases, and 6 bases separated the two germline ends. CDR1 and CDR2 (germline): SGHRS, YFSETQ. This CDR3 reads CASSLAFATNEKLFF. Written as DNA, the CDR3 is TGCGCCAGCAGCTTGGCCTTTGCAACTAATGAAAAACTGTTTTTT.

At least ten counts were recorded for this clone. The J gene is TRBJ2-1, the V gene TRBV7-2; the D gene is possibly TRBD2 (6 bases). V gave up 5 bases and J gave up 8 bases, with 16 bases separating them. Germline CDR1 reads SGHTA; CDR2 reads FQGNSA. The CDR3 sequence is 14 residues long. CDR3 DNA: TGTGCCAGCAGCGCCCGACTAGTTTTGGATGAGCAGTTCTTC. Protein: CASSARLVLDEQFF.

This clone was detected ten times or more. Other DNA sequences of this sample code for an identical CDR3. This chain uses TRBV15 with TRBJ2-3, with 10 bases fitting TRBD2. The germline gives CDR1 LNHNV, CDR2 YYDKDF (reference sequence). The CDR3 extends over 17 amino acids. Trimming cost V 2 bases and J 0 bases; bases outside gene matches: 5. CDR3 sequence reads: CATSRSPSGSSTDTQYF. The CDR3 DNA sequence: TGTGCCACCAGCAGATCTCCTAGCGGGAGTAGCACAGATACGCAGTATTTT.

J is TRBJ2-7 and V is TRBV29-1; tentatively, D is TRBD2 (5 bases). The ends were cut back, 4 bases at V and 4 bases at J, with 14 bases in the middle. Germline CDR1 SQVTM, CDR2 ANQGSEA. The CDR3 spans 13 residues. The CDR3 region has the DNA TGCAGCGTTGTCCGGACTGGCGCTTACGAGCAGTACTTC. Its protein product is CSVVRTGAYEQYF.

This clone was seen many times. The chain has TRBV28 and TRBJ1-2; 8 nucleotides line up with TRBD1. Germline CDR1 and CDR2: MDHEN and SYDVKM. V lost 6 bases, J lost 4 bases, and 19 bases stayed unmatched. CDR3 length: 18 residues. In DNA form, the CDR3 reads TGTGCCAGCAGGAAGCCTGGGACAGGCGGCTATGACTTCTATGGCTACACCTTC. Encoded protein: CASRKPGTGGYDFYGYTF.

This clone was seen more than once but under ten times. This chain joins TRBV15 and TRBJ1-2; D is unresolved. The CDR3 runs to 12 residues. V lost 0 bases and J lost 4, with 3 bases in between. CDR1 is LNHNV and CDR2 is YYDKDF in the germline V gene (reference sequence). This chain's CDR3 is CATSRDRYGYTF. DNA of the CDR3: TGTGCCACCAGCAGAGACCGCTATGGCTACACCTTC.

This clone was picked up many times. The rearrangement links TRBV6-1 to TRBJ1-4; D is ambiguous. This CDR3 is built from 11 residues. CDR1 MNHNS and CDR2 SASEGT come from the germline V gene. The V and J ends lost 2 bases and 8 bases respectively, with 3 bases between them. CDR3 coding DNA: TGTGCCAGCAGTGAAATAGAAAAACTGTTTTTT. Its translation is CASSEIEKLFF.

The chain recombines TRBV28 with TRBJ2-3, with D possibly matching TRBD1 (5 bases). The CDR3 loop spans 14 amino acids. CDR1 and CDR2 from the germline V gene are MDHEN and SYDVKM. V was pared by 8 bases and J by 1 base, with 13 bases between. The CDR3 DNA reads TGTGCCAGCCTAACCGGCAGGGGCACAGATACGCAGTATTTT. Amino acids: CASLTGRGTDTQYF.

This clone showed up many times. V gene TRBV30 combines with J gene TRBJ1-5; D gene ambiguous. V was shortened by 5 bases and J by 9 bases, with 11 bases between the two germline ends. The CDR3 extends over 11 amino acids. Germline CDR1 GTSNPN, CDR2 SVGIG (reference sequence). The CDR3 region has the DNA TGTGCCTGGGGGTTGTCGGGGCCCCAGCATTTT. This gives the protein CAWGLSGPQHF. Using reference TRBV30 and TRBJ1-5 for the parts outside the CDR3, the full variable domain is SQTIHQWPATLVQPVGSPLSLECTVEGTSNPNLYWYRQAAGRGLQLLFYSVGIGQISSEVPQNLSASRPQDRQFILSSKKLLLSDSGFYLCAWGLSGPQHFGDGTRLSIL.

In this sample, this clone turned up many times. J is TRBJ1-2 and V is TRBV6-1; D not certain. V was shortened by 2 bases and J by 8 bases, with 12 bases between the two germline ends. CDR1 and CDR2 (germline): MNHNS, SASEGT. The CDR3 sequence is 13 residues long. As DNA, the CDR3 is TGTGCCAGCAGTGAATCCGGGTTTACCGGCTACACCTTC. This codes for CASSESGFTGYTF.

As concerns this clone: At one of its ends the junction is not consistent with the germline gene, which may arise from a read error. The same CDR3 can be traced to other DNA sequences in this sample. The chain couples TRBV7-2 to TRBJ1-1, with TRBD1 as a possible D gene (6 bases). Germline V gives CDR1 SGHTA, CDR2 FQGNSA. CDR3 length: 15 amino acids. The CDR3 here is CASSLQTGVNTEAFF. CDR3 nucleotide sequence: TGTGCCAGCAGCTTACAGACAGGAGTGAACACTGAGGCTTTCTTT.

This clone has ten or more counts. This rearrangement joins TRBV7-2 to TRBJ2-7; a possible D gene is TRBD2 (7 bases). Germline V gene lookup returns CDR1 SGHTA and CDR2 FQGNSA. V shed 5 bases and J shed 6 bases, with 17 bases lying between them. The CDR3 has 14 amino acids. The chain's CDR3 is CASSLRGGLGEQYF. The CDR3, as DNA: TGTGCCAGCAGCCTAAGGGGGGGGCTAGGCGAGCAGTACTTC. The entire variable domain, with the rest obtained from reference TRBV7-2 and TRBJ2-7, is as follows: GAGVSQSPSNKVTEKGKDVELRCDPISGHTALYWYRQSLGQGLEFLIYFQGNSAPDKSGLPSDRFSAERTGGSVSTLTIQRTQQEDSAVYLCASSLRGGLGEQYFGPGTRLTVT.

The chain carries TRBV28 and TRBJ2-1; the match to TRBD1 covers 9 bases. The CDR3 runs 11 residues. Germline lookup yields CDR1 MDHEN and CDR2 SYDVKM. V lost 5 bases, J lost 13 bases, and 3 bases stayed unmatched. CDR3 amino acids: CASSPGQGQFF. The CDR3 coding sequence is TGTGCCAGCAGTCCGGGACAGGGTCAGTTCTTC. Filled out from reference TRBV28 and TRBJ2-1, the complete variable domain reads DVKVTQSSRYLVKRTGEKVFLECVQDMDHENMFWYRQDPGLGLRLIYFSYDVKMKEKGDIPEGYSVSREKKERFSLILESASTNQTSMYLCASSPGQGQFFGPGTRLTVL.

This clone has just a few counts. The J gene is TRBJ2-5, the V gene TRBV5-4; D unclear. The J call could be wrong; TRBJ2-7 is a better fit for the DNA end. The CDR3 is 13 residues long. Germline CDR1 SGHNT, CDR2 YYREEE (reference sequence). The CDR3 is CASSLALHYEQYF. The CDR3 DNA is TGTGCCAGCAGCTTGGCTCTCCACTACGAGCAGTACTTC.

The chain's CDR3 is CASSQAPSWTGTLTNEKLFF. The CDR3 bases are TGTGCCAGCAGCCAAGCCCCCTCTTGGACAGGGACTTTAACTAATGAAAAACTGTTTTTT. This chain links TRBV14 with TRBJ1-4; 8 bases map to TRBD1. The V gene's germline CDR1 is SGHDN and CDR2 FVKESK. CDR3 length equals 20 residues. The V segment lost 1 base and the J segment 1 base; nucleotides outside the gene matches: 14.

At least ten counts were recorded for this clone. This CDR3 reads CASTPDRGMGGNQPQHF. In DNA form, the CDR3 reads TGTGCCAGCACCCCCGACAGGGGTATGGGGGGCAATCAGCCCCAGCATTTT. V gene TRBV28 combines with J gene TRBJ1-5, with 8 nucleotides matching TRBD1. This CDR3 has 17 amino acids. From germline, CDR1 is MDHEN and CDR2 SYDVKM. V trimming: 7 bases; J trimming: 2 bases; junction bases outside the gene matches: 13.

This clone has at least ten counts. Here the CDR3 DNA reads TGTGCCAGCAGTGAAGCCGGGACAGGTTACGAGCAGTACTTC. Its protein product is CASSEAGTGYEQYF. The V and J genes are TRBV6-1 and TRBJ2-7; 8 nucleotides align to TRBD1. The germline CDR1 and CDR2 sequences are MNHNS and SASEGT. V lost 0 bases, J lost 4 bases, and 2 bases stayed unmatched. This CDR3 region has 14 residues.